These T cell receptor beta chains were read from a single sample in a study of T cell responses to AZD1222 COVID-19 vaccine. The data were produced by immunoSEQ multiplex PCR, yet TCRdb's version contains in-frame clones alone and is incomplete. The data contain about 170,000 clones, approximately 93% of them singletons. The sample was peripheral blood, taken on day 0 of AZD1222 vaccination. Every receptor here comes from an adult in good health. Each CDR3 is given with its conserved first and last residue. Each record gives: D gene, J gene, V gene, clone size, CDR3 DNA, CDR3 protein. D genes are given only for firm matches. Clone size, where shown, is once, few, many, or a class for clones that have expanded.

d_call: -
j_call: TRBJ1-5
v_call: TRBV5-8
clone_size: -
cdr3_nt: TGTGCCAGCAGCTTTAGGGGGGCACTTCAGCCCCAGCATTTT
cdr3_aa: CASSFRGALQPQHF

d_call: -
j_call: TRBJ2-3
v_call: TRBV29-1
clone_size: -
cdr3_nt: TGCAGCGTTCACTTCGGGGGCGATACGCAGTATTTT
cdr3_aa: CSVHFGGDTQYF

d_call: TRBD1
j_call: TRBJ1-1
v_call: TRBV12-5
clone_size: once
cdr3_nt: TGTGCTAGTGGTTTGGTACAGGGGGCCTTTGAAGCTTTCTTT
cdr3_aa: CASGLVQGAFEAFF

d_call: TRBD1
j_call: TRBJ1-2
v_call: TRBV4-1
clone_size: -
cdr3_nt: TGCGCCAGCAGCCAACGCATTCAACAGGGGAACTATGGCTACACCTTC
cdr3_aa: CASSQRIQQGNYGYTF

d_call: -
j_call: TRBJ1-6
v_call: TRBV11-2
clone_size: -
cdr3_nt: TGTGCCAGCAGCCCCTCCGAAGTGGATTCACCCCTCCACTTT
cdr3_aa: CASSPSEVDSPLHF

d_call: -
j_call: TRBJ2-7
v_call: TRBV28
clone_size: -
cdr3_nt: TGTGCCAGCAGTTTGGGCGGATATAGCTCCTACGAGCAGTACTTC
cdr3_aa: CASSLGGYSSYEQYF

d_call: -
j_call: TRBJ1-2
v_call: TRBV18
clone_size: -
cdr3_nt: TGTGCCAGCTCGACAGAGTATGGCTACACCTTC
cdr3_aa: CASSTEYGYTF

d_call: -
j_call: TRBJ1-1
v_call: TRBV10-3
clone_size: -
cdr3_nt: TGTGCCATCAGTGATCACGCGGGGGCTGAAGCTTTCTTT
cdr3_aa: CAISDHAGAEAFF

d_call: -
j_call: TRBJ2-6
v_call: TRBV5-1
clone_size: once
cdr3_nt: TGCGCCAGCAGCTTGGAAGGGGGGCCCTCTGGGGCCAACGTCCTGACTTTC
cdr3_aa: CASSLEGGPSGANVLTF

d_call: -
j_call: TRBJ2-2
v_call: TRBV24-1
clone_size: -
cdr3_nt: TGTGCCACCAGAACACGGGCGGCCGGGGAGCTGTTTTTT
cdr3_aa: CATRTRAAGELFF

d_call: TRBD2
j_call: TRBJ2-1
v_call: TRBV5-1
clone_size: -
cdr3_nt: TGCGCCAGCAGCTTATTAGCGGGAGATGGGCAGTTCTTC
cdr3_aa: CASSLLAGDGQFF

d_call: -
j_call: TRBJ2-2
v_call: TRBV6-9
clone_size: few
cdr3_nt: TGTGCCAGCAGTTTCCCTGGAGGGAATTTGGCCGGGGAGCTGTTTTTT
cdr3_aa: CASSFPGGNLAGELFF

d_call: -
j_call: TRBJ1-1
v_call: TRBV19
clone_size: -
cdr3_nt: TGTGCCACCCAAAGGAGGCTGAGAGGGATGAACACTGAAGCTTTCTTT
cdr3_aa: CATQRRLRGMNTEAFF

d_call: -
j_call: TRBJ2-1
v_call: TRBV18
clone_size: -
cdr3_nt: TGTGCCAGCTCGACCGACAGTCCATTTGGGAATTACAATGAGCAGTTCTTC
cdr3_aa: CASSTDSPFGNYNEQFF

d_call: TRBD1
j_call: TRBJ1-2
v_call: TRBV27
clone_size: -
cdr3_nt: TGTGCCAGCAGTTTTAGGGCACCGGGACAGCAATATGGCTACACCTTC
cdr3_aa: CASSFRAPGQQYGYTF

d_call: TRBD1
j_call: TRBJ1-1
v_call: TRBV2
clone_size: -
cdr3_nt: TGTGCCAGCAGTTCAGGACAGGGATGGACTGAAGCTTTCTTT
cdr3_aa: CASSSGQGWTEAFF

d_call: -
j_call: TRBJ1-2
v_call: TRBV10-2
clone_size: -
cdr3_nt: TGCGCCAGCAGCCGGGACGCTAACTATGGCTACACCTTC
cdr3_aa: CASSRDANYGYTF

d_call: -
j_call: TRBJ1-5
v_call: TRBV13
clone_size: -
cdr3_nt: TGTGCCAGCAGACGTACTAGGGAAACCGAGCCCCAGCATTTT
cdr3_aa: CASRRTRETEPQHF

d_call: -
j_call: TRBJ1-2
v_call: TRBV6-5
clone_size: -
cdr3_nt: TGTGCCATTTCTAAGGGGCAGGCTCTTGGCTACACCTTC
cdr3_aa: CAISKGQALGYTF

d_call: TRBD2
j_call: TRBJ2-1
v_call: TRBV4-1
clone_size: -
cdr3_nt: TGCGCCAGCAGCCTCTCGGGGGGGCTTCCCCAACATGAGCAGTTCTTC
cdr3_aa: CASSLSGGLPQHEQFF

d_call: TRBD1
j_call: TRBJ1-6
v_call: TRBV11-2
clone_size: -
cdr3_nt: TGTGCCAGCAGCTTTCAGGGGGCGCCCTCACCCCTCCACTTT
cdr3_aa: CASSFQGAPSPLHF

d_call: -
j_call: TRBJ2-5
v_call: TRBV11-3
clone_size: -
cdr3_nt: TGTGCCAGCAGCGTAGGGACACAAGAGACCCAGTACTTC
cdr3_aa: CASSVGTQETQYF

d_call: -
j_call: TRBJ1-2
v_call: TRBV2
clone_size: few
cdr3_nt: TGTGCCAGCAGTGTAAGGAGTAGGGCGGCGGGTGATGGCTACACCTTC
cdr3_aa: CASSVRSRAAGDGYTF

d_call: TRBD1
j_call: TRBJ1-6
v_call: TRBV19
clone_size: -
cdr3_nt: TGTGCCAGTAGTCAGGGGGATTCCTATAATTCACCCCTCCACTTT
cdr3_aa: CASSQGDSYNSPLHF

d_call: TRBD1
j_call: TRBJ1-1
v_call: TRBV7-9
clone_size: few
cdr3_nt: TGTGCCAGCAGCTTCGGGGACAGGGGCATAGGAGCTTTCTTT
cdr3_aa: CASSFGDRGIGAFF

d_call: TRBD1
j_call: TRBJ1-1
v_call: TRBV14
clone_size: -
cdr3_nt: TGTGCCAGCAGCCAAGAATACTTCGGGACAGGGGTGGTGAATGTGAACACTGAAGCTTTCTTT
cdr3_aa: CASSQEYFGTGVVNVNTEAFF

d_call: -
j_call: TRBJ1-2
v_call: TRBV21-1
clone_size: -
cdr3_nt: TGTGCCAGCAGCAAAGACGACGTGTCGGGGGGCTACACCTTC
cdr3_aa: CASSKDDVSGGYTF

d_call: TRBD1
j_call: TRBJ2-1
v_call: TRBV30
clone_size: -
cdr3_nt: TGTGCCTGGACCCCCCCCGGGACAGGGGGTTTTAATGAGCAGTTCTTC
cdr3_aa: CAWTPPGTGGFNEQFF

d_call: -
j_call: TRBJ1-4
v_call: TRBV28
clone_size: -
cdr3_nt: TGTGCCAGCATCACCACAGGGTCCAGCGAAAAACTGTTTTTT
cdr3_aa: CASITTGSSEKLFF

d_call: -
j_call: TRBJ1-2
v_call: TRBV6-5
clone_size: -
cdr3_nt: TGTGCCAGCACAATAGGCAGGAACTATGGCTACACCTTC
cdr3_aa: CASTIGRNYGYTF

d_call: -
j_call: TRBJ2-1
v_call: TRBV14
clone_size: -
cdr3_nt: TGTGCCAGCAGCCAAGCCGGGAGTCTCTACAATGAGCAGTTCTTC
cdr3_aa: CASSQAGSLYNEQFF

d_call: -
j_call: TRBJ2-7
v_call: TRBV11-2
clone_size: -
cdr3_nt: TGTGCCAGCAGCTCTGAGAAGGGCGAGCAGTACTTC
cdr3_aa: CASSSEKGEQYF

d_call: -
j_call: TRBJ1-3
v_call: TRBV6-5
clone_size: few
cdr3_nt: TGTGCCAGCAGACCACAGATCAGCTCTGGAAACACCATATATTTT
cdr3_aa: CASRPQISSGNTIYF

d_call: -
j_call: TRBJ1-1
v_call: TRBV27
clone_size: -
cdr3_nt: TGTGCCAGCAGTTTATTGGATGGCAGGGAAGCTTTCTTT
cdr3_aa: CASSLLDGREAFF

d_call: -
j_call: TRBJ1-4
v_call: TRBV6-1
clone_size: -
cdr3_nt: TGTGCCAGCAGTGATCACCATCTGGGACACCTCGCAACTAATGAAAAACTGTTTTTT
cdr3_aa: CASSDHHLGHLATNEKLFF

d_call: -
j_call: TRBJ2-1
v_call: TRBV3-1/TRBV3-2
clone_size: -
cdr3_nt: TGTGCCAGCAGGTCGGTCACTGAGCAGTTCTTC
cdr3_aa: CASRSVTEQFF

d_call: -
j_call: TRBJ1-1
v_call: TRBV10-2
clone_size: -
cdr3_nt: TGCGCCAGCAGTGTAGCAGAGAACACTGAAGCTTTCTTT
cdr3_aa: CASSVAENTEAFF

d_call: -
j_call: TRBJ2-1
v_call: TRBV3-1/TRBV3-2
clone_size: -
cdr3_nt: TGTGCCAGCAGCCCCAGAGTTGGAGGGCAGTTCTTC
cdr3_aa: CASSPRVGGQFF

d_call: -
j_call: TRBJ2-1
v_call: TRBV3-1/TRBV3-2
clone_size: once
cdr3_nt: TGTGCCAGCAGCCAAGAGGGGGGATACAATGAGCAGTTCTTC
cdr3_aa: CASSQEGGYNEQFF

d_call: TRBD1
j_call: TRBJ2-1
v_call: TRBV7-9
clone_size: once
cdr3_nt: TGTGCCAGCAGCCCCACAGGGGGCCGACGGAATGAGCAGTTCTTC
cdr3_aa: CASSPTGGRRNEQFF

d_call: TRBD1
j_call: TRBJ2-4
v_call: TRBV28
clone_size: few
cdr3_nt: TGTGCCAGCAGTTCGCCGACAGGGCGGTGTAACTTC
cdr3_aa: CASSSPTGRCNF

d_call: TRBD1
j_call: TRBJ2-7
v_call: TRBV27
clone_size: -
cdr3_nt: TGTGCCAGCAGTTTGAAATGGACAGGCAGCTACGAGCAGTACTTC
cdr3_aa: CASSLKWTGSYEQYF

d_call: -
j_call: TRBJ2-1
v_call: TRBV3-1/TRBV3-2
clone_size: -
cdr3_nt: TGTGCCAGCAGCCAAGGGGAGCAGTTCTTC
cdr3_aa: CASSQGEQFF

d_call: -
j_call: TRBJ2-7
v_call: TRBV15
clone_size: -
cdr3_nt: TGTGCCACCAGCAGAGACAAGACGAGGTCCGAGCAGTACTTC
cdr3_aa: CATSRDKTRSEQYF

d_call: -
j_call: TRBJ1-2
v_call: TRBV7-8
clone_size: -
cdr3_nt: TGTGCCAGCAGCTTAGGAGGGGACTATGGCTACACCTTC
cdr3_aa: CASSLGGDYGYTF

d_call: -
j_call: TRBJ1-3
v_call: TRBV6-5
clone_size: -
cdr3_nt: TGTGCCAGCAGATACACTTCAGGATCTGGAAACACCATATATTTT
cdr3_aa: CASRYTSGSGNTIYF

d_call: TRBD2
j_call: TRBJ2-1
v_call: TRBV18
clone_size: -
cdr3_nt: TGTGCCAGCTCACCACCGGGCAGCGGGAGCTGGAATGAGCAGTTCTTC
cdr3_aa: CASSPPGSGSWNEQFF

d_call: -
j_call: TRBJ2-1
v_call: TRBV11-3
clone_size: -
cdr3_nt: TGTGCCAGCAGCTTAGGGACCCCGACGGGACGAGAGCAGTTCTTC
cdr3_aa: CASSLGTPTGREQFF

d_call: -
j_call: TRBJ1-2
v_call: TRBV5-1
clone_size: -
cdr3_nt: TGCGCCAGCAGTATAAACAGGAACTATGGCTACACCTTC
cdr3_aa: CASSINRNYGYTF

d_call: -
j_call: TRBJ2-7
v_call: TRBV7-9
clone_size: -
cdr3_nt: TGTGCCGTACGACTGGACATGGCGGCCTACGAGCAGTACTTC
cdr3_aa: CAVRLDMAAYEQYF

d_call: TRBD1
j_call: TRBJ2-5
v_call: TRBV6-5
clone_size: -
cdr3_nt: TGTGCCAGCAGTCGGGACAGAAAAGAGACCCAGTACTTC
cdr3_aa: CASSRDRKETQYF

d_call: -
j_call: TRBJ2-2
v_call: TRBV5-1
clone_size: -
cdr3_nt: TGCGCCAGCAGCTTTGCAGGGGTGATCGGGGAGCTGTTTTTT
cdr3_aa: CASSFAGVIGELFF

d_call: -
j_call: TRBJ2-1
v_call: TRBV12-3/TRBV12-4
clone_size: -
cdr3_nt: TGTGCCAGCAGAATTGACCTTAATGAGCAGTTCTTC
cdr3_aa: CASRIDLNEQFF

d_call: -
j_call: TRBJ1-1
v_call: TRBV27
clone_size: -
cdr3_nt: TGTGCCAGCAGTTCGGAGCGGGCCGAGGTCACTGAAGCTTTCTTT
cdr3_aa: CASSSERAEVTEAFF

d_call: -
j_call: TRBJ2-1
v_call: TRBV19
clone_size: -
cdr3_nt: TGTGCCAGTAGTGTTAGCTTGAGGAGTGAGCAGTTCTTC
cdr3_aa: CASSVSLRSEQFF